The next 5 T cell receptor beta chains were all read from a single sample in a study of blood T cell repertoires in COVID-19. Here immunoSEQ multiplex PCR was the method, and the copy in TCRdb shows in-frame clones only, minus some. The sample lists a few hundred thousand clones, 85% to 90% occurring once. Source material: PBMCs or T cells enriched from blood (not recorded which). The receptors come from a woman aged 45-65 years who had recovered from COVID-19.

CDR3 amino acids: CASNQVLNTEAFF. In nucleotides, the CDR3 is TGTGCCAGCAACCAGGTCCTGAACACTGAAGCTTTCTTT. The chain links TRBV12-3 or TRBV12-4 to TRBJ1-1; D call uncertain. Trimming cost V 7 bases and J 0 bases, with 9 bases left between them. This CDR3 is 13 amino acids long.

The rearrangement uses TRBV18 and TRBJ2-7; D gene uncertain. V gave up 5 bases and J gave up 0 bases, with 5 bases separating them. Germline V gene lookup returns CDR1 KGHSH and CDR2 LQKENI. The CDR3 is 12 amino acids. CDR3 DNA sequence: TGTGCCAGCTCATACAGCTCCTACGAGCAGTACTTC. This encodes CASSYSSYEQYF.

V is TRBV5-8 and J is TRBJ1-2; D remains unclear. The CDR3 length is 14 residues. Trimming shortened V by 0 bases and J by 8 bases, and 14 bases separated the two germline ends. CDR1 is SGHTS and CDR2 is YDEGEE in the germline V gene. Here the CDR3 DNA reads TGTGCCAGCAGCTTGGCCCCCGAGTTTTGGGGCTACACCTTC. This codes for CASSLAPEFWGYTF.

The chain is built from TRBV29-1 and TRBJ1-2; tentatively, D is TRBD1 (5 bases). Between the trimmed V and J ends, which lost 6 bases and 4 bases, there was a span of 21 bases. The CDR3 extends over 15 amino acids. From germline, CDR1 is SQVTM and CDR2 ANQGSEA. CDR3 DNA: TGCAGCGTCTGGGGGGGTAGATTTTATAGCTATGGCTACACCTTC. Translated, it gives CSVWGGRFYSYGYTF.

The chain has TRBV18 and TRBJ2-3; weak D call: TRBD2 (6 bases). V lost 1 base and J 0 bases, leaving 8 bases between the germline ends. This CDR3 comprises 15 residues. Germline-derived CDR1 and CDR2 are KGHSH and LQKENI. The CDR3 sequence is CASSPQEGSTDTQYF. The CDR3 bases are TGTGCCAGCTCACCACAGGAGGGAAGCACAGATACGCAGTATTTT. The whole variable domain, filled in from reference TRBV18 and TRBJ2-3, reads NAGVMQNPRHLVRRRGQEARLRCSPMKGHSHVYWYRQLPEEGLKFMVYLQKENIIDESGMPKERFSAEFPKEGPSILRIQQVVRGDSAAYFCASSPQEGSTDTQYFGPGTRLTVL.